Included here is one T cell receptor beta chain sequence, with context. Its antigen is undetermined. The sample originates from a study of cytomegalovirus exposure and HLA in healthy donors. The PCR had 60 Vbeta and 13 Jbeta primers. Per the study methods: Unique TCR beta chains numbered roughly 84 million in a later analysis, with roughly 10 million shared. The repertoire was sequenced with immunoSEQ multiplex PCR; TCRdb's copy has only in-frame clones and lacks some. Clone size and V and J calls were adopted from that table, with D and trimming inferred from the DNA. The sample carries some 130,000 clones, 70% recorded once. Study-wide results and limits: One variant, a missense change in DCLRE1C, was linked in a later analysis to TCR beta V- and J-gene trimming.

Trimming cost V 5 bases and J 1 base, with 12 bases left between them. CDR1 is LNHDA, CDR2 SQIVND, per germline (reference sequence). This CDR3 contains 15 residues. The source material was PBMCs. The rearrangement uses TRBV19 and TRBJ1-3; D uncertain. The clonotype comes from a woman aged 60 to 75 in good health and CMV-seropositive. The CDR3 nucleotides are TGTGCCAGTAGTGGCCGTGCGGGATCTGGAAACACCATATATTTT. This codes for CASSGRAGSGNTIYF. Looking up the rest from reference TRBV19 and TRBJ1-3 gives the full variable domain: DGGITQSPKYLFRKEGQNVTLSCEQNLNHDAMYWYRQDPGQGLRLIYYSQIVNDFQKGDIAEGYSVSREKKESFPLTVTSAQKNPTAFYLCASSGRAGSGNTIYFGEGSWLTVV.